These T cell receptor beta chains were read from a single sample in a study of cytomegalovirus exposure and HLA in healthy donors. TCRdb's copy holds only in-frame clones and misses some; the assay was immunoSEQ multiplex PCR. Of 200,000 to 300,000 clones in the sample, around four fifths were seen once. Material for sequencing was PBMCs. The receptors were sampled from a woman in her 40s in good health and CMV-seropositive. The CDR3 runs from the conserved cysteine through the conserved F or W. A D gene is named only where the DNA matches it firmly. Some rows have no size entry. The others give once, few or many, or a class for an expanded clone.

CDR3nt	CDR3aa	j_gene	v_gene	abundance	d_gene
TGTGCCAGTCAAAGCGGGGGAATCTACAATGAGCAGTTCTTC	CASQSGGIYNEQFF	TRBJ2-1	TRBV19	NA	TRBD2
TGTGCCAGCAGCTTACGGGGGACGAGCAATCAGCCCCAGCATTTT	CASSLRGTSNQPQHF	TRBJ1-5	TRBV5-8	NA	NA
TGTGCTAGTGGTTTTAGGACAGGCTATAACACCGGGGAGCTGTTTTTT	CASGFRTGYNTGELFF	TRBJ2-2	TRBV12-5	once	TRBD1
TGTGCCAGCAGGGCCCTGGGCCTTACTGGGAGCGAGCAGTACTTC	CASRALGLTGSEQYF	TRBJ2-7	TRBV2	once	NA
TGTGCCAGTAGCCCCTGGGGGGCTGAAGCTTTCTTT	CASSPWGAEAFF	TRBJ1-1	TRBV19	once	NA
TGTGCCTGGCAGGGGATAGCAGATACGCAGTATTTT	CAWQGIADTQYF	TRBJ2-3	TRBV30	NA	NA
TGTGCCAGCAGCTTACCGGGAGGGTCCACAGATACGCAGTATTTT	CASSLPGGSTDTQYF	TRBJ2-3	TRBV11-2	NA	TRBD2
TGTGCCAGCAGCTTAGAGCCTAGCAGCTACAATGAGCAGTTCTTC	CASSLEPSSYNEQFF	TRBJ2-1	TRBV11-3	NA	NA
TGCGCCAGCAGTCCCCTGGGGACTGGGGCCAACGGCCTGACTTTC	CASSPLGTGANGLTF	TRBJ2-6	TRBV5-1	NA	NA
TGTGCCACCAGCAGAGGTGGGCAGGGGTATGAAAAACTGTTTTTT	CATSRGGQGYEKLFF	TRBJ1-4	TRBV15	NA	NA
TGTGCCAGCCAGGACCAGGGTGCTCAGCCCCAGCATTTT	CASQDQGAQPQHF	TRBJ1-5	TRBV6-6	NA	NA
TGTGCCAGTAGTATCTTATTACAGGGAACCTACGAGCAGTACTTC	CASSILLQGTYEQYF	TRBJ2-7	TRBV19	NA	NA
TGTGCCAGCAGCTCCCTCGGGGGGCCAACTAATGAAAAACTGTTTTTT	CASSSLGGPTNEKLFF	TRBJ1-4	TRBV28	NA	NA
TGTGCCACCGCGGCGCAACAGGGGTATTTGGGGGCTTTCTTT	CATAAQQGYLGAFF	TRBJ1-1	TRBV2	once	TRBD1
TGTGCCAGCAGCTTAGACAGTTCGTACGGGGCCAACGTCCTGACTTTC	CASSLDSSYGANVLTF	TRBJ2-6	TRBV7-9	NA	NA
TGTGCCAGCATTAGACAGCCGGGCGGGAGCTTAGGCGGGGAGCTGTTTTTT	CASIRQPGGSLGGELFF	TRBJ2-2	TRBV2	NA	TRBD2
TGTGCCAGCAGCTCTACAGACAGCCCTGGAAACACCATATATTTT	CASSSTDSPGNTIYF	TRBJ1-3	TRBV7-9	NA	NA
TGTGCCAGTACAGACAGGGGTGTGAACACTGAAGCTTTCTTT	CASTDRGVNTEAFF	TRBJ1-1	TRBV19	NA	TRBD1
TGTGCCAGCCAAACCGGGACAGGGGGCTCAGGGGAGACCCAGTACTTC	CASQTGTGGSGETQYF	TRBJ2-5	TRBV5-6	few	TRBD1
TGCAGCGTTGAAAGACAGGGGGCGCAAGGCTACACCTTC	CSVERQGAQGYTF	TRBJ1-2	TRBV29-1	NA	TRBD1
TGTGCCTGGAGGACTAGCGGCACAGATACGCAGTATTTT	CAWRTSGTDTQYF	TRBJ2-3	TRBV30	NA	TRBD2
TGTGCCAGCTGGGGACAGTCGGTCGATGAGCAGTTCTTC	CASWGQSVDEQFF	TRBJ2-1	TRBV27	NA	TRBD1
TGCAGCGTTGAATTAACAGGGTCCAAGGCTTTCTTT	CSVELTGSKAFF	TRBJ1-1	TRBV29-1	NA	NA
TGCGCCAGCAGCCAGTCACTAGCGGCCACAGATACGCAGTATTTT	CASSQSLAATDTQYF	TRBJ2-3	TRBV4-1	few	TRBD2
TGTGCCAGCAGTTTAGCGGGAAATTCTGGGGAGCTGTTTTTT	CASSLAGNSGELFF	TRBJ2-2	TRBV28	NA	NA
TGTGCCAGCAGCCCCGGGACTAGCACAGATACGCAGTATTTT	CASSPGTSTDTQYF	TRBJ2-3	TRBV7-6	NA	NA
TGTGCCACGGGGGTGGCGGGTGCTAGCGGCCGAACCCATGAGCAGTTCTTC	CATGVAGASGRTHEQFF	TRBJ2-1	TRBV28	NA	TRBD2
TGTGCCAGCAGTTACTCGAAAGGGGAAAATACGCAGTATTTT	CASSYSKGENTQYF	TRBJ2-3	TRBV6-5	NA	NA
TGTGCCAGCAGAAAGGGAGACTGGAATTTGAACACTGAAGCTTTCTTT	CASRKGDWNLNTEAFF	TRBJ1-1	TRBV5-4	NA	NA
TGTGCCAGCAGCGAGGGACAGGGGGCCCTAGATACGCAGTATTTT	CASSEGQGALDTQYF	TRBJ2-3	TRBV11-3	few	TRBD1
TGTGCCAGCAGCACAGGACTAGCAGTCGACGAGCAGTACTTC	CASSTGLAVDEQYF	TRBJ2-7	TRBV7-2	NA	TRBD2
TGTGCCAGCAGCTTGGGCGGGAGGACATCCTACGAGCAGTACTTC	CASSLGGRTSYEQYF	TRBJ2-7	TRBV5-6	NA	TRBD2
TGTGCCAGCAGCCCAAATACCGGGACTAGGTACAATGAGCAGTTCTTC	CASSPNTGTRYNEQFF	TRBJ2-1	TRBV5-6	few	TRBD2